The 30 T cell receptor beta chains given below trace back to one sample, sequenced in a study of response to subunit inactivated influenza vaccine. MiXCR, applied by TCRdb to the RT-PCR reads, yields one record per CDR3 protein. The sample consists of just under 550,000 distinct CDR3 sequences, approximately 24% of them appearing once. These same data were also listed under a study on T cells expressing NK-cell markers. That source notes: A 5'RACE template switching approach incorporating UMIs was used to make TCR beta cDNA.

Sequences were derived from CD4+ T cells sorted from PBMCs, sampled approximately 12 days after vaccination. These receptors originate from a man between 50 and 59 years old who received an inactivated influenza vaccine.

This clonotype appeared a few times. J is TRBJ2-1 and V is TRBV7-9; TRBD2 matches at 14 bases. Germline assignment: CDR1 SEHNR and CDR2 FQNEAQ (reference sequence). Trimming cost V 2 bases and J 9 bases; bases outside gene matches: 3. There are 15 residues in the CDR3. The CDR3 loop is CASSLPGTSGGEQFF. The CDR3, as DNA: TGTGCCAGCAGCTTACCGGGGACTAGCGGGGGTGAGCAGTTCTTC.

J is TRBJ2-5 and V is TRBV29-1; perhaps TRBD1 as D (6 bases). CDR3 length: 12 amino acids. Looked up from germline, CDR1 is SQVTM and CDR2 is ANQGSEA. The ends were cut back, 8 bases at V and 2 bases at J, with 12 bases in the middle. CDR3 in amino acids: CSTQGPQETQYF. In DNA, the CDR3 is TGCAGCACGCAGGGGCCACAAGAGACCCAGTACTTC.

The CDR3 bases are TGTGCCAGCAGCTTGGAAGGCCCCATCTCCTACGAGCAGTACTTC. Protein sequence: CASSLEGPISYEQYF. This chain connects TRBV5-6 to TRBJ2-7; D not resolved. With 0 bases removed from V and 0 bases from J, the gap between germline ends came to 10 bases. This CDR3 has 15 residues. CDR1 SGHDT and CDR2 YYEEEE come from the germline V gene. The variable domain in full, with the rest retrieved from reference TRBV5-6 and TRBJ2-7, is DAGVTQSPTHLIKTRGQQVTLRCSPKSGHDTVSWYQQALGQGPQFIFQYYEEEERQRGNFPDRFSGHQFPNYSSELNVNALLLGDSALYLCASSLEGPISYEQYFGPGTRLTVT.

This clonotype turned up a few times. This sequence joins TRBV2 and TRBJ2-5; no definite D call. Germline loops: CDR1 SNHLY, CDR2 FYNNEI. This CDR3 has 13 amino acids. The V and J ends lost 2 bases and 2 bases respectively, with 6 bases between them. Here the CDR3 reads CASSEWYQETQYF. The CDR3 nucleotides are TGTGCCAGCAGTGAATGGTATCAAGAGACCCAGTACTTC. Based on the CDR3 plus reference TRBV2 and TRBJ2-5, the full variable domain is EPEVTQTPSHQVTQMGQEVILRCVPISNHLYFYWYRQILGQKVEFLVSFYNNEISEKSEIFDDQFSVERPDGSNFTLKIRSTKLEDSAMYFCASSEWYQETQYFGPGTRLLVL.

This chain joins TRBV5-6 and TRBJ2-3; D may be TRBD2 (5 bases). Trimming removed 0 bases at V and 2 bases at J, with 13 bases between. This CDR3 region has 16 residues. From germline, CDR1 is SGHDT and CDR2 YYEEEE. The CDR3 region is CASSLGTSPSTDTQYF. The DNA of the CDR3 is TGTGCCAGCAGCTTGGGGACTTCACCCTCCACAGATACGCAGTATTTT.

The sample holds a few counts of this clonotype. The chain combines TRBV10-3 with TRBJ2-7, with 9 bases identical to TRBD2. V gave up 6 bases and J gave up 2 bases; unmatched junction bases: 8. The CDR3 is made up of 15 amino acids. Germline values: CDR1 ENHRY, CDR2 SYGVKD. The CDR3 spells CAISMGTSKAYEQYF. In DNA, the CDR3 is TGTGCCATCAGCATGGGGACTAGCAAAGCCTACGAGCAGTACTTC.

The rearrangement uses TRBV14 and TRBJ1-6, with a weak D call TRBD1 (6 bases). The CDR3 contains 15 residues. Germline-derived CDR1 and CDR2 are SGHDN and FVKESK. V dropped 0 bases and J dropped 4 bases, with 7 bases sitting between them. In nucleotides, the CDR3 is TGTGCCAGCAGCCAAGACAGGGGATATAATTCACCCCTCCACTTT. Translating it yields CASSQDRGYNSPLHF.

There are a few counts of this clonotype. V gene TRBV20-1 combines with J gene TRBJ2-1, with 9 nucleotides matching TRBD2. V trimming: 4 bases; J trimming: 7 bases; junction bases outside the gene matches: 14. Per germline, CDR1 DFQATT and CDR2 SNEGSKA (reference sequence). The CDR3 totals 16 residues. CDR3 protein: CSATTRTSGRGNEQFF. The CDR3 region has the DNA TGCAGTGCTACCACACGAACTAGCGGGCGAGGAAATGAGCAGTTCTTC.

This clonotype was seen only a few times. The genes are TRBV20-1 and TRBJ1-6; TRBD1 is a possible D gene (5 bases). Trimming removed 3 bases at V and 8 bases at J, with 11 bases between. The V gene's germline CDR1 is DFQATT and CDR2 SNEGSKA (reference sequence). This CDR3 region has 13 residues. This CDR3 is CSASSGNDSPLHF. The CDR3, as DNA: TGCAGTGCTAGTTCAGGGAATGATTCACCCCTCCACTTT.

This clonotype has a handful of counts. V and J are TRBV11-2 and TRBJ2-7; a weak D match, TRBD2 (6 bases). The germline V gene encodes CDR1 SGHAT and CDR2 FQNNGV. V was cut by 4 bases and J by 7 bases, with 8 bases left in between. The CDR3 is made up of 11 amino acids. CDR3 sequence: CASSSGVEQYF. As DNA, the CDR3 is TGTGCCAGCAGCTCGGGGGTGGAGCAGTACTTC.

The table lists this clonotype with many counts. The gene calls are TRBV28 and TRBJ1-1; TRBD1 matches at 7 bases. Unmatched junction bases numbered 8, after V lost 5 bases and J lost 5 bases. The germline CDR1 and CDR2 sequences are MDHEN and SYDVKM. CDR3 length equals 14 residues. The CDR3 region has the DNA TGTGCCAGCAGTCCCCGACAGGGATGGACTGAAGCTTTCTTT. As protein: CASSPRQGWTEAFF.

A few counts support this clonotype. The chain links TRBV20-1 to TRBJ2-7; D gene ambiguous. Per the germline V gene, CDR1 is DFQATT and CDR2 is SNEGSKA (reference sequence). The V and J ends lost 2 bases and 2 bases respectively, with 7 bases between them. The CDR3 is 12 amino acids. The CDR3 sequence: CSARSSTYEQYF. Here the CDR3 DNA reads TGCAGTGCTAGATCCAGCACCTACGAGCAGTACTTC.

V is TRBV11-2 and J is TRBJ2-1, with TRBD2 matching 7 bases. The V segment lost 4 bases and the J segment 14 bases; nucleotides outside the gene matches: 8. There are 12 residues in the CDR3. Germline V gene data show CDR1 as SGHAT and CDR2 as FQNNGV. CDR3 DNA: TGTGCCAGCAGCTCCGGACTAGAATCGGAGTTCTTC. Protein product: CASSSGLESEFF. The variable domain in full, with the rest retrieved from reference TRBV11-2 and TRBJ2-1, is EAGVAQSPRYKIIEKRQSVAFWCNPISGHATLYWYQQILGQGPKLLIQFQNNGVVDDSQLPKDRFSAERLKGVDSTLKIQPAKLEDSAVYLCASSSGLESEFFGPGTRLTVL.

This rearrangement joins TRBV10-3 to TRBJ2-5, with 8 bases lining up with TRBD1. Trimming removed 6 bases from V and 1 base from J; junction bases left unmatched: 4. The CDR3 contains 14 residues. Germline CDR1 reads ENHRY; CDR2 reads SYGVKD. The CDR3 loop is CAISAGTGQETQYF. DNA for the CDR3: TGTGCCATCAGCGCAGGGACAGGCCAAGAGACCCAGTACTTC.

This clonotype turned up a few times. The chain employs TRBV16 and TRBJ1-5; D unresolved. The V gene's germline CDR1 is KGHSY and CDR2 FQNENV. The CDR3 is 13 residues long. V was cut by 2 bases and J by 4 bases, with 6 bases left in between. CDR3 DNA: TGTGCCAGCAGCCAAGAATGGAATCAGCCCCAGCATTTT. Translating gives CASSQEWNQPQHF.

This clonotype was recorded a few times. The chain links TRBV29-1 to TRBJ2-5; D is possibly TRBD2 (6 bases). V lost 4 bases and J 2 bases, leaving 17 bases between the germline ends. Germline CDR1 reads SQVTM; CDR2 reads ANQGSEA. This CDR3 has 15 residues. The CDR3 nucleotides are TGCAGCGTTGGCCCCGTGCGGGGACCGCAAGAGACCCAGTACTTC. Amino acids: CSVGPVRGPQETQYF.

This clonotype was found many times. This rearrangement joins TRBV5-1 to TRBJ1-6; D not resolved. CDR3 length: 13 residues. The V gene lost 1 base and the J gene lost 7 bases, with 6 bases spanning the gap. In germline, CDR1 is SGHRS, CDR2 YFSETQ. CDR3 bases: TGCGCCAGCAGCTTGAGGATCAATTCACCCCTCCACTTT. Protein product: CASSLRINSPLHF.

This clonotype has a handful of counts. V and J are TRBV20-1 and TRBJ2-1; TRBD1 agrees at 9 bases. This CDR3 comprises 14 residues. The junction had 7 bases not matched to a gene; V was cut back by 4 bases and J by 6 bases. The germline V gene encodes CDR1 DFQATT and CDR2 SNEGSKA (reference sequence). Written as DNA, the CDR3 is TGCAGTGCTATCCGTACGGGACAGGGCAATGAGCAGTTCTTC. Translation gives CSAIRTGQGNEQFF.

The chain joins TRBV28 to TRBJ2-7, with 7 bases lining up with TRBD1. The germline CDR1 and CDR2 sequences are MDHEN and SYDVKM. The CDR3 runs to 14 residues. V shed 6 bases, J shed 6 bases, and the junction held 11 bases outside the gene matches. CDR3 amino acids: CASSPTSQGLEQYF. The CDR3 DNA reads TGTGCCAGCAGCCCGACCTCACAGGGGCTCGAGCAGTACTTC.

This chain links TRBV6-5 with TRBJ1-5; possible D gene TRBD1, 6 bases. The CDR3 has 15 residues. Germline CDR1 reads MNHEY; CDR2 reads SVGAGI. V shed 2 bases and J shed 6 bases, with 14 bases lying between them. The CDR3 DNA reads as TGTGCCAGCAGTTACGTATCGGGGGCCGGTCAGCCCCAGCATTTT. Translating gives CASSYVSGAGQPQHF.

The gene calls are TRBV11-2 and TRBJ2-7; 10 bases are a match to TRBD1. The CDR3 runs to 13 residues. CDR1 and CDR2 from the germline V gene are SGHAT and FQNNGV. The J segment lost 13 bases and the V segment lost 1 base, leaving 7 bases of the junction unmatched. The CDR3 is CASSLGLGTGVYF. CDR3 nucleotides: TGTGCCAGCAGCTTAGGACTTGGGACAGGGGTATACTTC.

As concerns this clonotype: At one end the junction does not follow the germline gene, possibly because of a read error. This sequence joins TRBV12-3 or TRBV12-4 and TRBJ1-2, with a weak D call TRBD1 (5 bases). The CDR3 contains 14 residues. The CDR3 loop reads CVSSLDVRAYGYTF. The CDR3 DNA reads TGTGTCAGCAGTTTAGACGTCAGGGCCTATGGCTACACCTTC.

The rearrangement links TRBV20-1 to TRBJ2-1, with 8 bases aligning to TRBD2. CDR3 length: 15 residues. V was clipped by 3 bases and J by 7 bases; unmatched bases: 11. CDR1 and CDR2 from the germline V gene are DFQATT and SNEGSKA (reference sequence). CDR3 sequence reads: CSARLPGGPSNEQFF. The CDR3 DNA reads TGCAGTGCTAGGCTTCCGGGAGGGCCCTCGAATGAGCAGTTCTTC.

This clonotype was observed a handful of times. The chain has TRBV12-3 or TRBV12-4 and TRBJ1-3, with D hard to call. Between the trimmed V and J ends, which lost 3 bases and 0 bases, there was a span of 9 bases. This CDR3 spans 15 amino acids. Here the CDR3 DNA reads TGTGCCAGCAGTTTTGTCAGGAGCTCTGGAAACACCATATATTTT. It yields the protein CASSFVRSSGNTIYF.

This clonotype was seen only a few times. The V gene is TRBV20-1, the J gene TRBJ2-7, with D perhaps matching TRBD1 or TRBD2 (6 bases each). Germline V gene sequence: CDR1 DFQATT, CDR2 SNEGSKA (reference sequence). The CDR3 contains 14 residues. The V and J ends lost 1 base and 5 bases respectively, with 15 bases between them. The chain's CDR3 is CSARVSGAHHEQYF. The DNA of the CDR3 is TGCAGTGCTAGAGTTTCGGGGGCGCACCACGAGCAGTACTTC.

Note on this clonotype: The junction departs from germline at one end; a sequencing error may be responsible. The CDR3 DNA reads as TGCGCCAGCAGCAAAGAGCAGAACACTGAAGCTTTCTTT. It translates to CASSKEQNTEAFF. The chain recombines TRBV4-1 with TRBJ1-1; D gene ambiguous. The germline gives CDR1 MGHRA, CDR2 YSYEKL. This CDR3 comprises 13 residues.

Written as DNA, the CDR3 is TGTGCCAGCAGCTCGGACGGGGGACGGGAGACCCAGTACTTC. Protein product: CASSSDGGRETQYF. V gene TRBV11-2 combines with J gene TRBJ2-5; perhaps TRBD2 as D (6 bases). Germline CDR1 SGHAT, CDR2 FQNNGV. The CDR3 is 14 amino acids. V lost 4 bases, J lost 5 bases, and 14 bases lay in between.

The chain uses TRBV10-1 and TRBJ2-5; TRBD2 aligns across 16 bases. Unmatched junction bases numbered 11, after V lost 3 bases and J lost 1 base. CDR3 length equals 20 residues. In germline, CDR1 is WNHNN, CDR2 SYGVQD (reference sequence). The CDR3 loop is CASSDTLPGTSGGAQETQYF. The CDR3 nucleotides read TGCGCCAGCAGTGACACTCTCCCCGGGACTAGCGGGGGGGCCCAAGAGACCCAGTACTTC.

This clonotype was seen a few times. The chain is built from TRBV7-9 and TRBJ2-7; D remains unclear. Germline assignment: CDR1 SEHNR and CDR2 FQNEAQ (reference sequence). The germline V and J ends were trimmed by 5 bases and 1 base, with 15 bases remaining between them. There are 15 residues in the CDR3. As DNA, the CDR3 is TGTGCCAGCAGCAACACAGAAGGGTTGTCCTACGAGCAGTACTTC. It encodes CASSNTEGLSYEQYF.

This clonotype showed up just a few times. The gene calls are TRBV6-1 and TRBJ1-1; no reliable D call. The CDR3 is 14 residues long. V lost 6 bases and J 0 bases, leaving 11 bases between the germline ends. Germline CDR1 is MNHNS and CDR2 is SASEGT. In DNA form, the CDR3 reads TGTGCCAGCAGAAGAGGGTTGTTGAACACTGAAGCTTTCTTT. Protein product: CASRRGLLNTEAFF.